Each of the 14 T cell receptor beta chains below was sequenced from the same sample in a study of post-analysis software for immune sequencing data. Findings and limits, study-wide: Patients showed TRBV5-6, TRBV5-1 and TRBV20-1 among 4 or 5 TRBV segments more frequent than in controls.

No antigen has been assigned to these receptors. Prepared TCR beta cDNA libraries contained unique molecular identifiers. TCRdb recomputed calls from the PCR reads with MiXCR, one row per CDR3 protein. Of 650,000 to 900,000 distinct CDR3 sequences listed, just over 45% were seen once; the top ten hold roughly 5%. The sample taken for sequencing was blood. These receptors were collected from a girl aged 10-17 years with multiple sclerosis.

This clonotype was found a few times. The chain links TRBV6-1 to TRBJ1-5, with 7 bases matching TRBD1. Germline CDR1 is MNHNS and CDR2 is SASEGT. The junction had 10 bases not matched to a gene; V was cut back by 7 bases and J by 1 base. This CDR3 has 16 amino acids. In nucleotides, the CDR3 is TGTGCCAGCACCTGGGGGACAGTAGTGAGCAATCAGCCCCAGCATTTT. Translation gives CASTWGTVVSNQPQHF.

J is TRBJ2-5 and V is TRBV25-1; D assignment may be TRBD1 or TRBD2 (5 bases each). Germline V gene lookup returns CDR1 MGHDK and CDR2 SYGVNS. The CDR3 length is 14 residues. V was trimmed by 5 bases and J by 1 base, leaving 11 bases between them. The CDR3 loop reads CASSRDHRQETQYF. CDR3 DNA sequence: TGTGCCAGCAGTCGGGACCACCGCCAAGAGACCCAGTACTTC. Together with reference TRBV25-1 and TRBJ2-5, the CDR3 gives the full variable domain: EADIYQTPRYLVIGTGKKITLECSQTMGHDKMYWYQQDPGMELHLIHYSYGVNSTEKGDLSSESTVSRIRTEHFPLTLESARPSHTSQYLCASSRDHRQETQYFGPGTRLLVL.

Only a few counts were recorded for this clonotype. This chain connects TRBV20-1 to TRBJ1-1; D call uncertain. The V and J ends lost 4 bases and 6 bases respectively, with 15 bases between them. The CDR3 is 13 amino acids. Germline values: CDR1 DFQATT, CDR2 SNEGSKA (reference sequence). As DNA, the CDR3 is TGCAGTGCTAAAGTACTGCCAGACCCTGAAGCTTTCTTT. Amino acids: CSAKVLPDPEAFF.

Only one count was recorded for this clonotype. The chain recombines TRBV6-5 with TRBJ2-5; 10 bases line up with TRBD2. Germline CDR1 reads MNHEY; CDR2 reads SVGAGI. V was pared by 2 bases and J by 11 bases, with 14 bases of the junction left unmatched. The CDR3 has 16 residues. CDR3 DNA: TGTGCCAGCAGTTACAAAGCGGGAGGGGCCCTGGGTGAGCAGTACTTC. Translated, it gives CASSYKAGGALGEQYF.

CDR3 in DNA: TGCAGTGCTAGAGGGGGACTAAGTAAAGAGACCCAGTACTTC. Translated, it gives CSARGGLSKETQYF. This chain connects TRBV20-1 to TRBJ2-5; TRBD2 aligns across 7 bases. The V gene's germline CDR1 is DFQATT and CDR2 SNEGSKA (reference sequence). The CDR3 covers 14 residues. V lost 1 base to trimming and J lost 3 bases; unmatched junction nucleotides: 5.

The genes are TRBV20-1 and TRBJ2-7, with a possible D match to TRBD2 (6 bases). The CDR3 has 16 residues. The V and J ends lost 7 bases and 0 bases respectively, with 22 bases between them. The germline V gene has CDR1 DFQATT and CDR2 SNEGSKA (reference sequence). The CDR3 here is CSVPRGGSGNSYEQYF. CDR3 sequence (DNA): TGCAGTGTCCCTCGTGGTGGTAGCGGTAACTCCTACGAGCAGTACTTC.

The rearrangement joins TRBV5-1 to TRBJ2-7; tentatively, D is TRBD2 (6 bases). From germline, CDR1 is SGHRS and CDR2 YFSETQ. CDR3 size: 13 residues. V shed 4 bases and J shed 3 bases, with 11 bases lying between them. The CDR3 protein is CASSRDSNYEQYF. As DNA, the CDR3 is TGCGCCAGCAGCCGGGACTCGAACTACGAGCAGTACTTC.

The rearrangement links TRBV29-1 to TRBJ2-1; a possible D gene is TRBD2 (6 bases). The CDR3 spans 16 residues. In germline, CDR1 is SQVTM, CDR2 ANQGSEA. The V end was cut by 6 bases, the J end by 0 bases, with 18 bases between. CDR3 sequence (DNA): TGCAGCGTCGTCTCTACGGAGGGGAGCTCCTACAATGAGCAGTTCTTC. As protein: CSVVSTEGSSYNEQFF.

This clonotype was detected only a few times. The V call is TRBV11-2, the J call TRBJ2-1, with a possible D match to TRBD2 (6 bases). CDR3 length equals 16 residues. The V and J ends lost 1 base and 7 bases respectively, with 17 bases between them. Germline CDR1 is SGHAT and CDR2 is FQNNGV. CDR3 loop: CASSLVVGSRVNEQFF. Here the CDR3 DNA reads TGTGCCAGCAGCTTAGTGGTCGGGAGTAGAGTAAATGAGCAGTTCTTC.

The chain carries TRBV12-3 or TRBV12-4 and TRBJ1-2; maybe TRBD1 (6 bases). V gave up 4 bases and J gave up 1 base, with 13 bases separating them. The CDR3 is made up of 15 amino acids. The CDR3 sequence is CASSSPGEHNYGYTF. The CDR3 DNA reads as TGTGCCAGCAGTTCCCCAGGGGAACATAACTATGGCTACACCTTC.

This clonotype showed up just a few times. The chain couples TRBV19 to TRBJ1-2; 8 bases map to TRBD1. CDR3 length: 15 residues. Trimming took 4 bases from V and 5 from J; bases not matched to a gene: 9. Germline loops: CDR1 LNHDA, CDR2 SQIVND (reference sequence). The CDR3 loop reads CASSNRDRLLYGYTF. CDR3 DNA: TGTGCCAGTAGTAACCGGGACAGGCTTCTTTATGGCTACACCTTC.

This clonotype has only a few counts. The rearrangement joins TRBV30 to TRBJ1-6; D gene uncertain. Germline loops: CDR1 GTSNPN, CDR2 SVGIG (reference sequence). Trimming stripped 3 bases from V and 14 bases from J, with 14 bases between. CDR3 length: 12 amino acids. The CDR3 DNA reads as TGTGCCTGGAGCCTTCCTTCACGAGCCCTCCACTTT. Amino acid sequence: CAWSLPSRALHF.

This clonotype has just a few counts. J is TRBJ2-7 and V is TRBV4-1; no definite D call. CDR1 and CDR2 (germline): MGHRA, YSYEKL. V lost 3 bases and J lost 1, with 16 bases in between. The CDR3 covers 16 residues. In DNA, the CDR3 is TGCGCCAGCAGCCACCACATCCATGGAAATTCCTACGAGCAGTACTTC. Its translation: CASSHHIHGNSYEQYF.

About this clonotype: The germline gene is not matched at one end of the junction; a read error may be the cause. The rearrangement links TRBV12-3 or TRBV12-4 to TRBJ2-3, with TRBD2 matching over 7 bases. The CDR3 has 13 residues. CDR3 in amino acids: CVSSPELAMTQYF. CDR3 nucleotide sequence: TGTGTCAGCAGCCCCGAACTAGCGATGACGCAGTATTTT.